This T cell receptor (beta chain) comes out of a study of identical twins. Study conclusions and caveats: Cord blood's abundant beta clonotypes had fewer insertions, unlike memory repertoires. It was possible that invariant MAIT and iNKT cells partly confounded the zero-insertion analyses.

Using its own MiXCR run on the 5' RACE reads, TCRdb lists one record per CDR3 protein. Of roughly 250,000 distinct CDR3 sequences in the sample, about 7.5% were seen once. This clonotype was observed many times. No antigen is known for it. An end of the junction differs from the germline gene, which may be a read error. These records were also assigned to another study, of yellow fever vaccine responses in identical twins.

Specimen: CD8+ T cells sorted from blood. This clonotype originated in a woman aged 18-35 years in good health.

This chain's CDR3 is CASSLGQGDTEAFF. The CDR3, as DNA: TGCGCCAGCAGCTTGGGACAGGGAGACACTGAAGCTTTCTTT. This chain joins TRBV7-9 and TRBJ1-1; the match to TRBD1 covers 9 bases. There are 14 residues in the CDR3. CDR1 and CDR2 from the germline V gene are SEHNR and FQNEAQ (reference sequence).